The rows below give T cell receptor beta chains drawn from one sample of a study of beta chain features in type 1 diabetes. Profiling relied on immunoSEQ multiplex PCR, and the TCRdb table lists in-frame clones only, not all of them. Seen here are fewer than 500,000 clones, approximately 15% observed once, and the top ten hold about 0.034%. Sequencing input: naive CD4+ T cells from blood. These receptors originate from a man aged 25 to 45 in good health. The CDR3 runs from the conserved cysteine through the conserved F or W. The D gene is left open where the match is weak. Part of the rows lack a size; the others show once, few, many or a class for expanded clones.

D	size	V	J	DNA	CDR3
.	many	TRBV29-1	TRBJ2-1	TGCAGCGGAAAGCAGGGAAAGCAGTTCTTC	CSGKQGKQFF
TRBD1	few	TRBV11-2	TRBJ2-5	TGTGCCAGCAGCGCGAGAACAGGGGGCTTGGAGACCCAGTACTTC	CASSARTGGLETQYF
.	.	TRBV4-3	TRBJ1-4	TGCGCCAGCCGCCTCGACAGGAGGGCTAATGAAAAACTGTTTTTT	CASRLDRRANEKLFF
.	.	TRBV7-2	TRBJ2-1	TGTGCCAGCAGCTTAGCGGGGGGGCACTACAATGAGCAGTTCTTC	CASSLAGGHYNEQFF
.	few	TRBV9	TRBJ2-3	TGTGCCAGCAGCGTTGATAGCGGTACAGATACGCAGTATTTT	CASSVDSGTDTQYF
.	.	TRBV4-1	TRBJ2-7	TGCGCCAGCAGCCAAGGTTCTGCGGCTCCATTCTACGAGCAGTACTTC	CASSQGSAAPFYEQYF
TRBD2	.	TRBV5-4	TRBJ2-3	TGTGCCAGCAGCACCCCATCGGGACTAAGGTATTTT	CASSTPSGLRYF
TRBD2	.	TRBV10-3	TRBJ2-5	TGTGCCACGTTAGCGGGGGAGTATCAAGAGACCCAGTACTTC	CATLAGEYQETQYF
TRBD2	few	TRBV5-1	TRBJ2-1	TGCGCCAGCAGCTTGGCCGCGACTAGCGGGAGGACAAGCTCCTACAATGAGCAGTTCTTC	CASSLAATSGRTSSYNEQFF
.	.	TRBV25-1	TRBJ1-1	TGTGCCAGCAGTGTTACGGCCACTGAAGCTTTCTTT	CASSVTATEAFF
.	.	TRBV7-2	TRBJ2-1	TGTGCCAGCAGCTTAGACGGGAGCTCCTACAATGAGCAGTTCTTC	CASSLDGSSYNEQFF
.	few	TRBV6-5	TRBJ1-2	TGTGCCAGCGCGAATGCAGGGTATGGCTACACCTTC	CASANAGYGYTF
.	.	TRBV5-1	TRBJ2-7	TGCGCCAGCAGCCCGACAACCCACTACGAGCAGTACTTC	CASSPTTHYEQYF
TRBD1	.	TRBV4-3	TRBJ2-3	TGCGCCAGCAGCCGATACCGGGACAGGGGGCTCGGGACGCAGTATTTT	CASSRYRDRGLGTQYF
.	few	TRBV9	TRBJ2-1	TGTGCCAGCAGCGTACGGCCGAACAATGAGCAGTTCTTC	CASSVRPNNEQFF
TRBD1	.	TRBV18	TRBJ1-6	TGTGCCAGCTCACTTTTGGGACAGGATAATTCACCCCTCCACTTT	CASSLLGQDNSPLHF
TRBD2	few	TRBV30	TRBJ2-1	TGTGCCTGGAGTGGGACTAGCGGGAGCCAGTTCTTC	CAWSGTSGSQFF
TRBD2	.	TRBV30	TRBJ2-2	TGTGCCTGGAGCGGGAGGGTGGCCGGGGAGCTGTTTTTT	CAWSGRVAGELFF
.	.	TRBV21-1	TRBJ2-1	TGTGCCAGCAGACCTATAGCGGGAGCTCTTTACAATGAGCAGTTCTTC	CASRPIAGALYNEQFF
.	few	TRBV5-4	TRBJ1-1	TGTGCCAGCCGCGACAGGACCAGAATGGGGCGCGCTGAAGCTTTCTTT	CASRDRTRMGRAEAFF
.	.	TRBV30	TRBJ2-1	TGTGCCTGGGGCCCAGCGGGTGCCTACAATGAGCAGTTCTTC	CAWGPAGAYNEQFF
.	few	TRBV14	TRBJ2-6	TGTGCCAGCAGCCAAGACGGGTTTTACGGGGCCAACGTCCTGACTTTC	CASSQDGFYGANVLTF
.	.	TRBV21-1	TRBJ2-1	TGTGCCAGCAGCACCCTTAGGAGGGGCGATGAGCAGTTCTTC	CASSTLRRGDEQFF
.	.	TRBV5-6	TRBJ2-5	TGTGCCAGCAGCTTGGACCTATTGGAGACCCAGTACTTC	CASSLDLLETQYF
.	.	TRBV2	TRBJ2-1	TGTGCCAGCAGAAGGTCGGGCCCCGATGAGCAGTTCTTC	CASRRSGPDEQFF
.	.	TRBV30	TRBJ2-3	TGTGCCTGGAGTGTAATGGATACGCAGTATTTT	CAWSVMDTQYF
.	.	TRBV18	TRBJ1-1	TGTGCCAGCTCACCACCGGGGGGCACTGAAGCTTTCTTT	CASSPPGGTEAFF
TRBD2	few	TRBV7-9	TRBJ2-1	TGTGCCAGCAGACCAGCGGGATGGTACAATGAGCAGTTCTTC	CASRPAGWYNEQFF
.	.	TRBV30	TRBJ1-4	TGTGCCTGGAGGGGGAATGAAAAACTGTTTTTT	CAWRGNEKLFF
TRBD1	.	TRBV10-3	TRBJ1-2	TGTGCCATCAGGGGACAGGTCTATGGCTACACCTTC	CAIRGQVYGYTF
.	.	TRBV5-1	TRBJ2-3	TGCGCCAGCAGCTTGGCCGGGCGCACAGATACGCAGTATTTT	CASSLAGRTDTQYF
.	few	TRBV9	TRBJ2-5	TGTGCCAGCAGCGTAGGAGGGTTAGGAGAGACCCAGTACTTC	CASSVGGLGETQYF